In its sample, the clone carrying this T cell receptor (beta chain) was seen a few times. TCRdb processed the 5' RACE reads anew with MiXCR; each CDR3 protein has one entry. The sample records around 98,000 distinct CDR3 sequences, roughly 18% being singletons. Germline loops: CDR1 DFQATT, CDR2 SNEGSKA (reference sequence). The V end was cut by 1 base, the J end by 10 bases, with 15 bases between. The CDR3 runs 13 residues. This sample was included in a study of T cells of healthy individuals. The V gene is TRBV20-1, the J gene TRBJ2-3; no reliable D call. This clonotype originated in a human donor in good health. The CDR3 DNA reads TGCAGTGCTAGAGGGCCCCAAGCTCTCCCGCAGTATTTT. It encodes CSARGPQALPQYF.